This T cell receptor (beta chain) was sequenced during a study of blood T cells in healthy people across ages. This CDR3 has 15 amino acids. Germline loops: CDR1 SGHTA, CDR2 FQGNSA. V gave up 5 bases and J gave up 0 bases, with 14 bases separating them. The sample holds many counts of this clonotype. A second 7 to 11 cycle PCR used barcoded and J-beta primers. From the 5' RACE reads, TCRdb called clonotypes with MiXCR, one entry per CDR3 protein. The table lists 700,000 to 800,000 distinct CDR3 sequences, roughly 45% of them singletons, with about 20% in the top ten. V and J are TRBV7-2 and TRBJ2-7; D assignment may be TRBD1 or TRBD2 (7 bases each). This TCR was sampled from a woman aged 55-69 years in good health. The sample taken for sequencing was blood. The CDR3 bases are TGTGCCAGCAGCAGGGGGGGACAGAGCTCCTACGAGCAGTACTTC. Translation: CASSRGGQSSYEQYF.